This T cell receptor (beta chain) was sequenced for a study of T and B cells in COVID-19 patients (dated by TCRdb to 2018 to 2020). Context from the whole study: In this study, adaptive immunity was profiled in COVID-19 patients who either had active infection or had recovered, using TRB and IGH repertoire sequencing of peripheral blood. A recovered cohort was made up of 15 to 19 patients contributing approximately 22 samples, mostly after mild to moderate COVID-19 managed as outpatients. A median age of around 35 years was recorded in the recovered cohort versus around 67 years in the active-infection cohort. Of the approximately 20 patients in the active-infection cohort, 12 were critically ill and needed mechanical ventilation or ECMO. Of the approximately 20 patients in the active-infection cohort, around 17 had comorbidities associated with unfavorable COVID-19 outcome. The repository of TCR and BCR sequences included roughly 70 time points from 40 or so patients, and more than 8.3 million TCR sequences were analysed. Two patients belonged to both the recovered and active cohorts because samples were available from active disease and after recovery. Repertoire analyses used an age-matched reference group of roughly 39 healthy donors who were negative for COVID-19 antibodies as the comparison. As many as 9 follow-up blood samples were taken per patient, and some of the samples covered different disease stages within the same individual.

The data were produced on an Illumina MiSeq. TRB rearrangements were amplified by multiplex PCR with BIOMED2 TRB-A/B primer pools. Illumina-compatible adapters and 7-nucleotide sample barcodes were attached to the amplicons in two consecutive PCRs. Phusion HS II polymerase was used for all library PCRs. Amplicons were gel-purified with the NucleoSpin Gel and PCR Clean-up kit, quantified on Qubit, and pooled at roughly 4.3 nM. Amplicon pool quality was checked on an Agilent 2100 Bioanalyzer before Illumina next-generation sequencing. As for how the authors treated the data: TRB rearrangements were annotated with MiXCR 3.0.8 using the default MiXCR reference library. Sequences with fewer than 2 reads and non-productive reads were filtered out, and every unique CDR3 nucleotide sequence was treated as a single clone. R 3.5.1 was used to calculate clonality, diversity, richness and V-J gene usage. GLIPH2 was used to cluster TCRs based on CDR3 similarity, and OLGA was used to calculate the generation probabilities. Only GLIPH2 clusters with at least four unique TCR clonotypes present in at least three individuals were retained. Using fastp at Q25 and MiXCR, TCRdb reprocessed the public reads and kept productive beta chains. Rows matching on CDR3 protein sequence are summarized as one entry with the most common DNA and genes. The V and J calls were not made by the authors but by TCRdb's processing. The sample includes some 13,000 distinct CDR3 sequences, with approximately 24% observed a single time. Of the sample, roughly 3.7% falls within the top ten clones.

This clonotype was seen a few times. Its specific antigen is unknown. Base-call qualities are not available, and no considerably larger clone is one nucleotide away. Beyond this particular receptor, the publication reports: Specific T cell subsets (CD4+/Treg/CD8+) and sorted SARS-CoV-2-responsive or tetramer+ T cells had not yet been sequenced, and the corresponding sequencing experiments were ongoing. The reported TCR clusters were stated to require prospective validation before clinical use. A total of 2,200 or so TCR clusters were exclusive to the recovered cohort, and 25 to 40 of those clusters were low-pGen clusters. TRBV/TRBJ gene usage was reported as strongly skewed in patients with COVID-19. Blood samples obtained from mildly ill patients during symptoms, as well as early samples obtained from severe cases, were available only in scarce numbers. The cohort was judged too small for assessing how HLA contributes to COVID-19 susceptibility or severity. During active COVID-19 the TRB repertoires were highly clonal, but at recovery diversity and richness rose above the levels seen in healthy donors.

For CDR1 and CDR2, the germline V gene lists SGHRS and YFSETQ. Here V drops 6 bases and J drops 12 bases, and the junction holds 15 bases not matched to any gene. The CDR3 starts with the cysteine, ends with the phenylalanine, and has 14 residues. Of the read, only the CDR3 DNA is kept; its 42 bases are in frame from base 1. TRB repertoires were amplified from 250-500 ng of genomic DNA extracted from blood. The sequenced sample consisted of blood. This receptor chain uses TRBV5-1 and TRBJ1-2; 9 bases in the middle match TRBD1. The receptor was isolated from a human donor who had recovered from COVID-19. The sequenced DNA: TGCGCCAGCACACAATCCTCCGGGACAGGGTTCAACACCTTC. Its coded protein is CASTQSSGTGFNTF.